The next 8 T cell receptor beta chains were all read from a single sample in a study of cytomegalovirus exposure and HLA in healthy donors (dated by TCRdb to about 2017). Libraries came from the immunoSEQ multiplex PCR assay. The immuneACCESS repertoire file appears here via TCRdb, limited to in-frame rearrangements. These files lack a portion of the clones; in checked studies, under half of the deficit traces to unresolved V genes, and the cause of the others is not known. Counted in this sample were 250,000 to 300,000 clones; approximately 83% of them appeared once. Together, the top ten hold roughly 1% of the sample. Specimen: PBMCs. The receptor set was obtained from a woman aged 18-29 years in good health and CMV-seronegative.

V gene TRBV11-2 combines with J gene TRBJ1-1, with 7 bases lining up with TRBD1. V trimming: 6 bases; J trimming: 0 bases; junction bases outside the gene matches: 4. Germline lookup yields CDR1 SGHAT and CDR2 FQNNGV. CDR3 length: 14 residues. As DNA, the CDR3 is TGTGCCAGCAGGCGGGACAGCCTGAACACTGAAGCTTTCTTT. It specifies CASRRDSLNTEAFF. Full variable domain (outside the CDR3, taken from reference TRBV11-2 and TRBJ1-1): EAGVAQSPRYKIIEKRQSVAFWCNPISGHATLYWYQQILGQGPKLLIQFQNNGVVDDSQLPKDRFSAERLKGVDSTLKIQPAKLEDSAVYLCASRRDSLNTEAFFGQGTRLTVV.

The chain employs TRBV7-3 and TRBJ1-6; TRBD1 is a possible D gene (5 bases). Trimming removed 8 bases at V and 7 bases at J, with 12 bases between. Germline CDR1 is SGHTA and CDR2 is FQGTGA. The CDR3 loop spans 13 amino acids. This CDR3 is CASGSGGNSPLHF. The CDR3 region has the DNA TGTGCCAGCGGCTCCGGGGGGAATTCACCCCTCCACTTT.

The chain recombines TRBV7-2 with TRBJ1-2, with a tentative D call TRBD1 (6 bases). Per the germline V gene, CDR1 is SGHTA and CDR2 is FQGNSA. This CDR3 spans 13 amino acids. V was shortened by 2 bases and J by 5 bases, with 9 bases between the two germline ends. CDR3 sequence reads: CASSLQGPYGYTF. The CDR3 DNA follows: TGTGCCAGCAGCTTACAGGGGCCGTATGGCTACACCTTC.

This chain joins TRBV5-1 and TRBJ2-7; 8 bases fit TRBD1. The trim removed 4 bases at V and 2 bases at J, leaving 8 bases unmatched. The germline V gene has CDR1 SGHRS and CDR2 YFSETQ. The CDR3 length is 15 residues. As DNA, the CDR3 is TGCGCCAGCAGCCCGGGACAGGCAACCCCCTACGAGCAGTACTTC. The encoded protein is CASSPGQATPYEQYF.

This clone was observed once. V usage is TRBV30 and J usage is TRBJ2-7; TRBD2 is a possible D gene (5 bases). CDR1 and CDR2 from the germline V gene are GTSNPN and SVGIG (reference sequence). This CDR3 contains 17 residues. With 0 bases removed from V and 0 bases from J, the gap between germline ends came to 18 bases. The CDR3 loop is CAWSVRHWERSSYEQYF. CDR3 DNA sequence: TGTGCCTGGAGTGTACGTCATTGGGAGAGGAGCTCCTACGAGCAGTACTTC.

V and J are TRBV30 and TRBJ2-7, with D possibly matching TRBD2 (7 bases). Germline lookup yields CDR1 GTSNPN and CDR2 SVGIG (reference sequence). The CDR3 consists of 15 residues. The germline V and J ends were trimmed by 2 bases and 3 bases, with 17 bases remaining between them. The CDR3 reads CAWSKRGGRRYEQYF. The DNA for the CDR3 is TGTGCCTGGAGTAAAAGGGGGGGGCGCCGCTACGAGCAGTACTTC.

The rearrangement uses TRBV28 and TRBJ1-2; D is uncertain. The CDR3 has 17 amino acids. V lost 4 bases and J lost 4, with 22 bases in between. Germline assignment: CDR1 MDHEN and CDR2 SYDVKM. CDR3 in amino acids: CASSSPPGELGSYGYTF. CDR3 in DNA: TGTGCCAGCAGTTCCCCCCCCGGAGAACTGGGTAGCTATGGCTACACCTTC.

Remarks on this clone: Other DNA sequences of this sample code for an identical CDR3. The chain is built from TRBV7-6 and TRBJ2-1; the match to TRBD2 covers 12 bases. The length of the CDR3 is 15 residues. V lost 5 bases, J lost 7 bases, and 6 bases stayed unmatched. CDR1 is SGHVS and CDR2 is FNYEAQ in the germline V gene. This CDR3 reads CASSPGTSGYNEQFF. In DNA, the CDR3 is TGTGCCAGCAGCCCCGGGACTAGCGGGTATAATGAGCAGTTCTTC.